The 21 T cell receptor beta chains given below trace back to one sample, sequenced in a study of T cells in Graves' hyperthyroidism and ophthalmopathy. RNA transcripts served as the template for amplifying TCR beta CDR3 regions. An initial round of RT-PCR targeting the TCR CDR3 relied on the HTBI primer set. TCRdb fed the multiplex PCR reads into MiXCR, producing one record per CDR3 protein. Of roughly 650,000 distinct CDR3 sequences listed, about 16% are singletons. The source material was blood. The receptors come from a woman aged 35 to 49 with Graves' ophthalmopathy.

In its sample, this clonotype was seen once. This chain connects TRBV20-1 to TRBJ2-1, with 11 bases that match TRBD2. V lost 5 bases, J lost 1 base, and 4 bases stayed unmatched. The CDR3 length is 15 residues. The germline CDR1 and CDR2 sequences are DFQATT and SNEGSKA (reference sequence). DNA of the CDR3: TGCAGTGCTGCCAGGACTAGCGGGTCCTACAATGAGCAGTTCTTC. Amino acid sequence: CSAARTSGSYNEQFF.

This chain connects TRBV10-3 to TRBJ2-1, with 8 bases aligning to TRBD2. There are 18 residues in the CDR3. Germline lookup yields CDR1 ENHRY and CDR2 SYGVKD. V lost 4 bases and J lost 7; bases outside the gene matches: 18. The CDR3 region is CAISGVGAGGTRKNEQFF. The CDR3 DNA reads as TGTGCCATCAGTGGCGTGGGGGCGGGAGGCACTCGGAAGAATGAGCAGTTCTTC.

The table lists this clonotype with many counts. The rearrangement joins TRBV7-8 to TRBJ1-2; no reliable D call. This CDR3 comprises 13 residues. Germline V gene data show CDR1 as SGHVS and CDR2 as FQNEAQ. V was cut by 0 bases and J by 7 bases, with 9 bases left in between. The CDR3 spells CASSLAGMGGYTF. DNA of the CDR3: TGTGCCAGCAGCTTAGCAGGGATGGGTGGCTACACCTTC. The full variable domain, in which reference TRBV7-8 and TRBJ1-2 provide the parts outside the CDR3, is GAGVSQSPRYKVAKRGQDVALRCDPISGHVSLFWYQQALGQGPEFLTYFQNEAQLDKSGLPSDRFFAERPEGSVSTLKIQRTQQEDSAVYLCASSLAGMGGYTFGSGTRLTVV.

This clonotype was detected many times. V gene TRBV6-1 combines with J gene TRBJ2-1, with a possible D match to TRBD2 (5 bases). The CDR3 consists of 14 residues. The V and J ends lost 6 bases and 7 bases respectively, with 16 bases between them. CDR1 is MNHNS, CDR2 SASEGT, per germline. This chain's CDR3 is CASSGRTELNEQFF. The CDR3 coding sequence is TGTGCCAGCAGCGGCAGGACTGAGCTGAATGAGCAGTTCTTC.

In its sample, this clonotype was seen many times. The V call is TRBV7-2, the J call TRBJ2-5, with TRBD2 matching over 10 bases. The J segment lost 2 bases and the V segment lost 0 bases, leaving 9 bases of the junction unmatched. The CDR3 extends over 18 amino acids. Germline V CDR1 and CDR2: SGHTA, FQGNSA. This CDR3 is CASSLAQAGGPRQETQYF. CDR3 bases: TGTGCCAGCAGCTTAGCACAAGCGGGGGGGCCGCGGCAAGAGACCCAGTACTTC. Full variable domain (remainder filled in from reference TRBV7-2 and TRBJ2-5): GAGVSQSPSNKVTEKGKDVELRCDPISGHTALYWYRQSLGQGLEFLIYFQGNSAPDKSGLPSDRFSAERTGGSVSTLTIQRTQQEDSAVYLCASSLAQAGGPRQETQYFGPGTRLLVL.

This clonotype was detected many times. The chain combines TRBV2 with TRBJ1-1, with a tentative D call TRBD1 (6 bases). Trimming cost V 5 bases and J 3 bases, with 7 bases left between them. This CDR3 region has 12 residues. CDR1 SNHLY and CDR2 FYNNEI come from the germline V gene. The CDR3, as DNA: TGTGCCAGCAGTAGACAGGACACTGAAGCTTTCTTT. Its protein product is CASSRQDTEAFF.

The DNA of the CDR3 is TGCAGTGCTACGGCGGGAAGCACTGAAGCTTTCTTT. As protein: CSATAGSTEAFF. The V call is TRBV20-1, the J call TRBJ1-1; D is uncertain. Trimming pared 4 bases from V and 4 bases from J, leaving 10 bases between. CDR1 DFQATT and CDR2 SNEGSKA come from the germline V gene (reference sequence). This CDR3 contains 12 residues.

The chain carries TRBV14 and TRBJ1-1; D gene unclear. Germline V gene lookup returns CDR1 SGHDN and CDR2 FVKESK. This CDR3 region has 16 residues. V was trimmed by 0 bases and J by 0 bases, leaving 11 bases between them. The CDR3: CASSQDLPTLNTEAFF. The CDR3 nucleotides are TGTGCCAGCAGCCAAGATCTACCAACCCTGAACACTGAAGCTTTCTTT.

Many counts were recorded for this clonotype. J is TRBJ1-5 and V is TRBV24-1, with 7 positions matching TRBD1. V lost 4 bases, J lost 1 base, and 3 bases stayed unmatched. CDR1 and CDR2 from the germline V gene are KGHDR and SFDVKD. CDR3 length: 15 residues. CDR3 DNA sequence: TGTGCCACCAGTGAGGCGACAGGGAGCAATCAGCCCCAGCATTTT. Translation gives CATSEATGSNQPQHF.

This CDR3 is CASSQGLALSSYEQYF. As DNA, the CDR3 is TGTGCCAGCAGCCAAGGACTAGCCTTGAGCTCCTACGAGCAGTACTTC. The genes are TRBV14 and TRBJ2-7; 7 nucleotides align to TRBD2. The junction had 6 bases not matched to a gene; V was cut back by 1 base and J by 0 bases. The CDR3 extends over 16 amino acids. Germline-derived CDR1 and CDR2 are SGHDN and FVKESK.

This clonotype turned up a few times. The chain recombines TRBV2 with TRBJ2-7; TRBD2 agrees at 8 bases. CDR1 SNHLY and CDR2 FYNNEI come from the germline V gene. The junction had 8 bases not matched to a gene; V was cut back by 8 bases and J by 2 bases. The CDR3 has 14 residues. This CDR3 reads CASRPGGPPYEQYF. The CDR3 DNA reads TGTGCCAGCCGGCCGGGAGGGCCACCCTACGAGCAGTACTTC.

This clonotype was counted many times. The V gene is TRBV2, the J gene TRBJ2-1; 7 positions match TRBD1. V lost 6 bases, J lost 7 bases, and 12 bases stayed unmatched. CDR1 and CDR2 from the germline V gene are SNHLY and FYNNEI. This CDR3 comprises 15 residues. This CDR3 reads CASSFLRGTANEQFF. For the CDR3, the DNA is TGTGCCAGCAGCTTCCTTCGTGGGACAGCGAATGAGCAGTTCTTC.

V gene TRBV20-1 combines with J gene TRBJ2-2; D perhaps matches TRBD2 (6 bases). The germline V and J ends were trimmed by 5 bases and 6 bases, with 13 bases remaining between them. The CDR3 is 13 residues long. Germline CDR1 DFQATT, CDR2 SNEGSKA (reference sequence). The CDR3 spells CSARGGNSGELFF. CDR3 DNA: TGCAGTGCTCGGGGCGGGAATTCCGGGGAGCTGTTTTTT.

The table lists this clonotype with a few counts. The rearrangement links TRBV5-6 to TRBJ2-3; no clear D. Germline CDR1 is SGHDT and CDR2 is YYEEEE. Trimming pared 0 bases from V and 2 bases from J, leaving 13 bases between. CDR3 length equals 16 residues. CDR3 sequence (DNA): TGTGCCAGCAGCTTGGTGGACGGTTCAATCACAGATACGCAGTATTTT. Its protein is CASSLVDGSITDTQYF.

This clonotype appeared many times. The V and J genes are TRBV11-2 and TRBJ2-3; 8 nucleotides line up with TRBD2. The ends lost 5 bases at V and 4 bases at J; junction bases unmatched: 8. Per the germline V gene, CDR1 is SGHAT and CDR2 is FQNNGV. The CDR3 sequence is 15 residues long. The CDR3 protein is CASSTRLAKADTQYF. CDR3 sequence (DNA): TGTGCCAGCAGCACGCGACTAGCGAAAGCAGATACGCAGTATTTT.

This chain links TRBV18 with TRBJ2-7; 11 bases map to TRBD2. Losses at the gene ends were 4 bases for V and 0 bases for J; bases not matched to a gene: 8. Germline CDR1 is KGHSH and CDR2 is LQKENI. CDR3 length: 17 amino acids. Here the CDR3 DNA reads TGTGCCAGCTCACTTTCTGTTAGCGGGAGGGGCTCCTACGAGCAGTACTTC. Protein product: CASSLSVSGRGSYEQYF.

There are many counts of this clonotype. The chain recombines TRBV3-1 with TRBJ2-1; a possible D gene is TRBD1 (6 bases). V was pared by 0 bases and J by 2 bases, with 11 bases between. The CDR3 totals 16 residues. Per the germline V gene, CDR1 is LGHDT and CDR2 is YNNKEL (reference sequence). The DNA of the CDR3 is TGTGCCAGCAGCCAAGAATCTTGGACAGCCTACAATGAGCAGTTCTTC. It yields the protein CASSQESWTAYNEQFF.

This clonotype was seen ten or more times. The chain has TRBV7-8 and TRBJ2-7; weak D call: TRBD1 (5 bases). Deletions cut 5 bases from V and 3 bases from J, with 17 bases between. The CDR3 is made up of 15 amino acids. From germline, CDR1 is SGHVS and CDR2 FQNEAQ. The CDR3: CASSPQVPAVYEQYF. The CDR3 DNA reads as TGTGCCAGCAGCCCACAGGTTCCGGCAGTCTACGAGCAGTACTTC.

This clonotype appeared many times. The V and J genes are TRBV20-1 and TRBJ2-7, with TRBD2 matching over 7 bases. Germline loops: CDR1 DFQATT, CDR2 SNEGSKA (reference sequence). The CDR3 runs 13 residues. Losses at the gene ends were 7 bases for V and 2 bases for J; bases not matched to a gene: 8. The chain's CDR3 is CSVSVGGPYEQYF. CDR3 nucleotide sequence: TGCAGTGTTAGTGTGGGAGGGCCCTACGAGCAGTACTTC.

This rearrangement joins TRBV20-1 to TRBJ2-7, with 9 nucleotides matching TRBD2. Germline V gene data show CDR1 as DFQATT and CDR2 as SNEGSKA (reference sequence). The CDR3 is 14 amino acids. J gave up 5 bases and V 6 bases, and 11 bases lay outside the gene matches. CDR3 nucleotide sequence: TGCAGTGCGACGACCGGGACTAGCTTCCACGAGCAGTACTTC. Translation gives CSATTGTSFHEQYF.

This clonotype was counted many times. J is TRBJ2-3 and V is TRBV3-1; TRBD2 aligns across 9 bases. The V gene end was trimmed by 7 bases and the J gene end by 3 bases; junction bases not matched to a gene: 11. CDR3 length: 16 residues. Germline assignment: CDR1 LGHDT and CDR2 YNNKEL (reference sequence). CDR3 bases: TGTGCCAGCATCGCTTCCGGGACTAGCAGAACAGATACGCAGTATTTT. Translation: CASIASGTSRTDTQYF.